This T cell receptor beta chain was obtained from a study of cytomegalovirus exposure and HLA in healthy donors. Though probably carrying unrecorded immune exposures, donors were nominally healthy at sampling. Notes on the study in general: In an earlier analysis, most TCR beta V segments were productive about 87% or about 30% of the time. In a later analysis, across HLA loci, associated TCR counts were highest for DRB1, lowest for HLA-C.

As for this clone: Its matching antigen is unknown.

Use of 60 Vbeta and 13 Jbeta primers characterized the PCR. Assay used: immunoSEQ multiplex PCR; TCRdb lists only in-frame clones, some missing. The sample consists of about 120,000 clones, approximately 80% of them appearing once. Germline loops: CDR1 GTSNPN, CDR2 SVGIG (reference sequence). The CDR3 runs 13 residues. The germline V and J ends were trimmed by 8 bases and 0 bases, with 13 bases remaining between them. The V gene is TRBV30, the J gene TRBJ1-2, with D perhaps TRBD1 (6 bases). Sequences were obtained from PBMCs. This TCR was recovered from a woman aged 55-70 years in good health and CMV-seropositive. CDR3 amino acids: CARRTESNYGYTF. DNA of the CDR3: TGTGCCCGCAGGACAGAATCTAACTATGGCTACACCTTC.